These 26 T cell receptor beta chains share one sample of origin, sequenced in a study of cytomegalovirus exposure and HLA in healthy donors. Amplification used 60 Vbeta primers and 13 Jbeta primers. The method was immunoSEQ multiplex PCR; TCRdb's version includes in-frame clones alone and lacks a portion of them. The data contain roughly 140,000 clones, 55% to 70% of them singletons. Sequencing input: PBMCs. The receptors were gathered from a woman between 25 and 40 years old in good health and CMV-seropositive.

The gene calls are TRBV11-1 and TRBJ1-2, with D hard to call. Germline V gene data show CDR1 as SGHAT and CDR2 as FQDESV (reference sequence). The V end was cut by 1 base, the J end by 1 base, with 7 bases between. There are 14 residues in the CDR3. CDR3 sequence reads: CASSLDGYNYGYTF. CDR3 bases: TGTGCCAGCAGCTTAGACGGTTATAACTATGGCTACACCTTC.

The sample holds many counts of this clone. V is TRBV6-5 and J is TRBJ2-5, with 10 bases lining up with TRBD1. This CDR3 has 16 residues. Unmatched junction bases numbered 10, after V lost 4 bases and J lost 5 bases. Germline values: CDR1 MNHEY, CDR2 SVGAGI. The CDR3 region is CASSSLPGQGKETQYF. Here the CDR3 DNA reads TGTGCCAGCAGTTCGTTACCGGGACAGGGGAAGGAGACCCAGTACTTC.

The chain employs TRBV27 and TRBJ2-7; TRBD1 aligns across 11 bases. The CDR3 sequence is 15 residues long. J gave up 2 bases and V 5 bases, and 5 bases lay outside the gene matches. CDR1 MNHEY and CDR2 SMNVEV come from the germline V gene (reference sequence). The CDR3 is CASSPWTGGTYEQYF. DNA of the CDR3: TGTGCCAGCAGTCCCTGGACAGGGGGCACCTACGAGCAGTACTTC.

There are a few counts of this clone. The J gene is TRBJ2-3, the V gene TRBV14; no firm D call. The V gene's germline CDR1 is SGHDN and CDR2 FVKESK. There are 12 residues in the CDR3. Between the trimmed V and J ends, which lost 6 bases and 2 bases, there was a span of 6 bases. The DNA of the CDR3 is TGTGCCAGCAGTCCCTTCACAGATACGCAGTATTTT. Residues: CASSPFTDTQYF.

The chain recombines TRBV9 with TRBJ1-6; 10 nucleotides line up with TRBD1. In germline, CDR1 is SGDLS, CDR2 YYNGEE. There are 15 residues in the CDR3. V gave up 2 bases and J gave up 8 bases; unmatched junction bases: 4. The CDR3, as DNA: TGTGCCAGCAGCGTCAGTGGACAGGGGGATTCACCCCTCCACTTT. Translated, it gives CASSVSGQGDSPLHF.

This sequence joins TRBV9 and TRBJ1-6; D is uncertain. Germline loops: CDR1 SGDLS, CDR2 YYNGEE. The CDR3 spans 12 residues. With 3 bases removed from V and 5 bases from J, the gap between germline ends came to 3 bases. The CDR3 coding sequence is TGTGCCAGCAGCGCAGATAATTCACCCCTCCACTTT. Its translation is CASSADNSPLHF. The whole variable domain, filled in from reference TRBV9 and TRBJ1-6, reads DSGVTQTPKHLITATGQRVTLRCSPRSGDLSVYWYQQSLDQGLQFLIQYYNGEERAKGNILERFSAQQFPDLHSELNLSSLELGDSALYFCASSADNSPLHFGNGTRLTVT.

This clone has a handful of counts. DNA for the CDR3: TGTGCCAGCAGCCGGCGGACAGATTCACCCCTCCACTTT. Translating it yields CASSRRTDSPLHF. This sequence joins TRBV7-8 and TRBJ1-6, with D tentatively TRBD1 (6 bases). CDR3 length equals 13 residues. V dropped 5 bases and J dropped 8 bases, with 10 bases sitting between them. Germline CDR1 SGHVS, CDR2 FQNEAQ.

Comment on this clone: An end of the junction differs from the germline gene, which may be a read error. J is TRBJ2-5 and V is TRBV7-7, with D perhaps TRBD2 (6 bases). The CDR3 contains 14 residues. The germline V gene has CDR1 SSHAT and CDR2 FNYEAQ (reference sequence). The CDR3 protein is CASSPAGPQETQYF. CDR3 in DNA: TGTGCTAGCAGTCCCGCGGGGCCCCAGGAGACCCAGTACTTC.

The chain carries TRBV10-1 and TRBJ2-5; the match to TRBD2 covers 12 bases. Germline V gene lookup returns CDR1 WNHNN and CDR2 SYGVQD (reference sequence). Losses at the gene ends were 2 bases for V and 4 bases for J; bases not matched to a gene: 11. This CDR3 has 18 amino acids. The CDR3 DNA sequence: TGCGCCAGCAGTGAGGGGAACCTAGGACTAGCGGGGCTAGAGACCCAGTACTTC. Residues: CASSEGNLGLAGLETQYF.

The chain combines TRBV6-1 with TRBJ1-1, with D perhaps TRBD1 (5 bases). Germline CDR1 and CDR2: MNHNS and SASEGT. Trimming pared 5 bases from V and 0 bases from J, leaving 10 bases between. This CDR3 spans 14 amino acids. The CDR3: CASSPRQLNTEAFF. CDR3 sequence (DNA): TGTGCCAGCAGTCCCCGACAGTTGAACACTGAAGCTTTCTTT.

J is TRBJ1-2 and V is TRBV6-5; D gene ambiguous. This CDR3 has 15 residues. The germline gives CDR1 MNHEY, CDR2 SVGAGI. With 1 base removed from V and 9 bases from J, the gap between germline ends came to 18 bases. In DNA form, the CDR3 reads TGTGCCAGCAGTTACTTGGTCTCACCTTCAGTAAGCTACACCTTC. This sequence encodes CASSYLVSPSVSYTF.

This rearrangement joins TRBV29-1 to TRBJ2-7; 7 positions agree with TRBD2. Germline CDR1 SQVTM, CDR2 ANQGSEA. J was trimmed by 1 base and V by 4 bases; bases with no gene match: 1. The CDR3 spans 12 residues. The DNA for the CDR3 is TGCAGCGTTGGGACTAGGTCCTACGAGCAGTACTTC. Translating it yields CSVGTRSYEQYF.

The rearrangement links TRBV6-1 to TRBJ2-3; D remains unclear. Germline V gives CDR1 MNHNS, CDR2 SASEGT. Trimming cost V 2 bases and J 4 bases, with 4 bases left between them. This CDR3 comprises 12 residues. CDR3 loop: CASSEISDTQYF. Here the CDR3 DNA reads TGTGCCAGCAGTGAAATCTCAGATACGCAGTATTTT.

This clone was detected only a few times. The chain has TRBV5-1 and TRBJ1-1; a possible D gene is TRBD1 (5 bases). The V end lost 2 bases, the J end lost 1 base, and 6 bases lay between the germline ends. This CDR3 comprises 13 residues. Germline lookup yields CDR1 SGHRS and CDR2 YFSETQ. The CDR3 sequence: CASSFGQNTEAFF. The CDR3 DNA follows: TGCGCCAGCAGCTTCGGACAGAACACTGAAGCTTTCTTT.

V is TRBV29-1 and J is TRBJ2-5; 7 bases match TRBD1. V shed 1 base, J shed 4 bases, and the junction held 3 bases outside the gene matches. CDR1 is SQVTM, CDR2 ANQGSEA, per germline. The CDR3 has 13 amino acids. The CDR3 spells CSVEGQGAETQYF. As DNA, the CDR3 is TGCAGCGTTGAAGGACAGGGAGCAGAGACCCAGTACTTC. The full variable domain, completed using reference TRBV29-1 and TRBJ2-5, is SAVISQKPSRDICQRGTSLTIQCQVDSQVTMMFWYRQQPGQSLTLIATANQGSEATYESGFVIDKFPISRPNLTFSTLTVSNMSPEDSSIYLCSVEGQGAETQYFGPGTRLLVL.

This clone turned up a few times. J is TRBJ1-6 and V is TRBV5-1; 9 bases are a match to TRBD1. The germline CDR1 and CDR2 sequences are SGHRS and YFSETQ. This CDR3 has 16 residues. After removal of 3 bases from V and 8 bases from J, the junction contained 9 bases not matched to a gene. The CDR3 coding sequence is TGCGCCAGCAGCTGGACAGGGGATAAGAACCATTCACCCCTCCACTTT. It translates to CASSWTGDKNHSPLHF. Full variable domain (outside the CDR3, taken from reference TRBV5-1 and TRBJ1-6): KAGVTQTPRYLIKTRGQQVTLSCSPISGHRSVSWYQQTPGQGLQFLFEYFSETQRNKGNFPGRFSGRQFSNSRSEMNVSTLELGDSALYLCASSWTGDKNHSPLHFGNGTRLTVT.

The chain joins TRBV19 to TRBJ1-1, with 8 positions matching TRBD1. V dropped 3 bases and J dropped 3; count of bases not matched to a gene: 6. Germline V lookup: CDR1 LNHDA, CDR2 SQIVND (reference sequence). The CDR3 sequence is 15 residues long. CDR3 nucleotides: TGTGCCAGTAGTATCCAGGGGGCGTTGGACACTGAAGCTTTCTTT. It yields the protein CASSIQGALDTEAFF.

In its sample, this clone was seen a few times. This rearrangement joins TRBV27 to TRBJ1-5; 7 nucleotides line up with TRBD1. In germline, CDR1 is MNHEY, CDR2 SMNVEV (reference sequence). The J segment lost 3 bases and the V segment lost 2 bases, leaving 4 bases of the junction unmatched. The CDR3 runs 15 residues. The CDR3 protein is CASSLEGAPNQPQHF. In nucleotides, the CDR3 is TGTGCCAGCAGTTTAGAGGGGGCCCCCAATCAGCCCCAGCATTTT.

This clone has a single count. This sequence joins TRBV7-9 and TRBJ1-1; no clear D gene. Germline V lookup: CDR1 SEHNR, CDR2 FQNEAQ (reference sequence). CDR3 length: 16 residues. Trimming stripped 4 bases from V and 4 bases from J, with 19 bases between. The CDR3 loop is CASSYDTLGMATEAFF. The DNA of the CDR3 is TGTGCCAGCAGCTATGACACACTCGGGATGGCCACTGAAGCTTTCTTT.

There are a few counts of this clone. The genes are TRBV7-2 and TRBJ2-1, with 9 bases that match TRBD2. The CDR3 contains 15 residues. The germline V gene encodes CDR1 SGHTA and CDR2 FQGNSA. V lost 5 bases to trimming and J lost 0 bases; unmatched junction nucleotides: 2. The CDR3 DNA reads as TGTGCCAGCAGCCGACTAGCGGCCTCCTACAATGAGCAGTTCTTC. Translating gives CASSRLAASYNEQFF.

The table lists this clone with a few counts. The genes are TRBV11-1 and TRBJ1-1; D is unclear. The CDR3 length is 15 residues. Germline V lookup: CDR1 SGHAT, CDR2 FQDESV (reference sequence). Trimming removed 1 base at V and 1 base at J, with 10 bases between. The CDR3, as DNA: TGTGCCAGCAGCTTAGTTTCCAGGCCGAACACTGAAGCTTTCTTT. This gives the protein CASSLVSRPNTEAFF. Full variable domain (outside the CDR3, taken from reference TRBV11-1 and TRBJ1-1): EAEVAQSPRYKITEKSQAVAFWCDPISGHATLYWYRQILGQGPELLVQFQDESVVDDSQLPKDRFSAERLKGVDSTLKIQPAELGDSAMYLCASSLVSRPNTEAFFGQGTRLTVV.

This chain links TRBV9 with TRBJ1-1; D gene ambiguous. This CDR3 has 16 residues. CDR1 SGDLS and CDR2 YYNGEE come from the germline V gene. V was cut by 3 bases and J by 0 bases, with 15 bases left in between. The DNA for the CDR3 is TGTGCCAGCAGCGGATCGTCTACAGCAATGAACACTGAAGCTTTCTTT. It specifies CASSGSSTAMNTEAFF.

V gene TRBV11-2 combines with J gene TRBJ1-2; D is perhaps TRBD1 (6 bases). Germline V gene data show CDR1 as SGHAT and CDR2 as FQNNGV. The CDR3 extends over 13 amino acids. Between the trimmed V and J ends, which lost 5 bases and 4 bases, there was a span of 11 bases. The CDR3, as DNA: TGTGCCAGCAGCACGCAGGGGTCCTATGGCTACACCTTC. Its protein product is CASSTQGSYGYTF.

This clone has a single count. The chain recombines TRBV5-1 with TRBJ1-1; perhaps TRBD1 as D (6 bases). Germline assignment: CDR1 SGHRS and CDR2 YFSETQ. The CDR3 totals 13 residues. Between the trimmed V and J ends, which lost 1 base and 4 bases, there was a span of 8 bases. The CDR3 nucleotides are TGCGCCAGCAGCTTGACAGGGATCACTGAAGCTTTCTTT. Amino acid sequence: CASSLTGITEAFF.

This chain connects TRBV6-5 to TRBJ1-6; possibly TRBD1 for D (6 bases). This CDR3 is 15 amino acids long. Germline CDR1 reads MNHEY; CDR2 reads SVGAGI. V lost 5 bases and J lost 10, with 18 bases in between. CDR3 residues: CASSKSYRESSPLHF. CDR3 DNA: TGTGCCAGCAGTAAGAGCTACAGGGAAAGCTCACCCCTCCACTTT.

The chain carries TRBV4-1 and TRBJ2-3; D perhaps matches TRBD2 (7 bases). This CDR3 has 12 amino acids. The V and J ends lost 8 bases and 6 bases respectively, with 12 bases between them. In germline, CDR1 is MGHRA, CDR2 YSYEKL. The DNA of the CDR3 is TGCGCCAGCGGGGGGGCGGGCGATACGCAGTATTTT. This sequence encodes CASGGAGDTQYF.